Following are 17 T cell receptor beta chains from one sample sequenced in a study of blood T cell repertoires in COVID-19 (dated by TCRdb to about 2020). The library was produced with the immunoSEQ multiplex PCR assay. TCRdb mirrors the immuneACCESS table, restricted to in-frame sequences. Some clones are absent from its copies; in checked studies, under half trace to an unresolved V gene, and the reason for the others is unknown. This sample comprises under 250,000 clones, around nine tenths of them detected only once. Clones ranked in the top ten supply around 1.7% of the sample. The sample comprised peripheral blood. The receptors come from an older woman who had recovered from COVID-19.

This chain uses TRBV7-2 with TRBJ1-5; D is ambiguous. Trimming took 0 bases from V and 5 from J, leaving 8 bases between them. Germline assignment: CDR1 SGHTA and CDR2 FQGNSA. The CDR3 covers 14 residues. CDR3 DNA sequence: TGTGCCAGCAGCTTAGCGCTCGGGGATCAGCCCCAGCATTTT. It is translated as CASSLALGDQPQHF.

The chain couples TRBV27 to TRBJ2-3; D may be TRBD2 (6 bases). The ends were cut back, 3 bases at V and 5 bases at J, with 12 bases in the middle. The CDR3 totals 14 residues. Germline V gene lookup returns CDR1 MNHEY and CDR2 SMNVEV (reference sequence). DNA of the CDR3: TGTGCCAGCAGTTTCCTCGGGACTTTAGATACGCAGTATTTT. Protein: CASSFLGTLDTQYF.

This clone was recorded once. The J gene is TRBJ1-2, the V gene TRBV7-3; no definite D call. The CDR3 extends over 14 amino acids. Germline V gives CDR1 SGHTA, CDR2 FQGTGA. Trimming took 0 bases from V and 8 from J, leaving 13 bases between them. CDR3 sequence: CASSLTASSWGYTF. CDR3 sequence (DNA): TGTGCCAGCAGCTTAACGGCCTCATCGTGGGGCTACACCTTC.

This chain links TRBV5-1 with TRBJ2-1, with 8 bases lining up with TRBD1. CDR3 length equals 17 residues. Germline values: CDR1 SGHRS, CDR2 YFSETQ. The V segment lost 0 bases and the J segment 4 bases; nucleotides outside the gene matches: 9. The CDR3 nucleotides are TGCGCCAGCAGCTTGGAGGCGGGACAGGTTGGGTACAATGAGCAGTTCTTC. Translated, it gives CASSLEAGQVGYNEQFF.

This clone was seen only a few times. The J gene is TRBJ2-5, the V gene TRBV3-1 (or the pseudogene TRBV3-2); D gene ambiguous. Germline CDR1 and CDR2: LGHDT and YNNKEL (reference sequence). Trimming removed 1 base from V and 5 bases from J, with 5 bases in between. The CDR3 is made up of 12 amino acids. CDR3 DNA sequence: TGTGCCAGCAGCCAAGTATCGGAGACCCAGTACTTC. As protein: CASSQVSETQYF.

The chain employs TRBV3-1 (or the pseudogene TRBV3-2) and TRBJ1-2; TRBD1 matches 7 bases. Unmatched junction bases numbered 12, after V lost 4 bases and J lost 4 bases. CDR1 and CDR2 (germline): LGHDT, YNNKEL (reference sequence). The CDR3 is 16 residues long. The CDR3 DNA reads TGTGCCAGCAGCCCATTGCCGGGACAGACGAGCTATGGCTACACCTTC. It encodes CASSPLPGQTSYGYTF.

This chain joins TRBV4-1 and TRBJ2-2; 9 nucleotides line up with TRBD2. The trim removed 0 bases at V and 8 bases at J, leaving 7 bases unmatched. The germline gives CDR1 MGHRA, CDR2 YSYEKL. This CDR3 region has 16 residues. CDR3 protein: CASSQDNLAGPGELFF. The CDR3 DNA follows: TGCGCCAGCAGCCAAGATAATCTAGCGGGGCCAGGGGAGCTGTTTTTT.

The table lists this clone with a count of one. This chain connects TRBV5-6 to TRBJ1-6; 9 bases fit TRBD1. With V trimmed by 3 bases and J by 0 bases, 4 bases remained unmatched. Germline V lookup: CDR1 SGHDT, CDR2 YYEEEE. This CDR3 contains 17 residues. The CDR3 loop is CASSSGTGSSYNSPLHF. CDR3 nucleotide sequence: TGTGCCAGCAGCTCCGGGACAGGGAGCTCCTATAATTCACCCCTCCACTTT.

This chain joins TRBV28 and TRBJ2-2, with TRBD1 matching 8 bases. Germline V lookup: CDR1 MDHEN, CDR2 SYDVKM. V dropped 4 bases and J dropped 5; count of bases not matched to a gene: 6. The CDR3 is 15 amino acids. The CDR3 here is CASSSRQGRTGELFF. For the CDR3, the DNA is TGTGCCAGCAGTTCGCGACAGGGGCGGACCGGGGAGCTGTTTTTT.

The chain links TRBV6-6 to TRBJ1-1; 9 positions agree with TRBD1. The germline gives CDR1 MNHNY, CDR2 SVGAGI (reference sequence). V lost 5 bases and J lost 1; bases outside the gene matches: 11. There are 17 residues in the CDR3. As DNA, the CDR3 is TGTGCCAGCAGTCACAAGAGACCGGGACAGGGGAACACTGAAGCTTTCTTT. Residues: CASSHKRPGQGNTEAFF.

This clone was counted once. J is TRBJ2-3 and V is TRBV2, with TRBD2 as a possible D gene (7 bases). Germline V lookup: CDR1 SNHLY, CDR2 FYNNEI. Trimming took 8 bases from V and 0 from J, leaving 18 bases between them. This CDR3 has 16 amino acids. CDR3 nucleotides: TGTGCCAGCGGATTTGGGGGGGCCCCCAGCACAGATACGCAGTATTTT. Translated: CASGFGGAPSTDTQYF.

The rearrangement joins TRBV24-1 to TRBJ1-1; 11 bases line up with TRBD1. V dropped 4 bases and J dropped 8; count of bases not matched to a gene: 8. Germline V lookup: CDR1 KGHDR, CDR2 SFDVKD. The CDR3 is 15 residues long. The CDR3 DNA reads TGTGCCACCAGTGACCCTGGACAGGGGGCTGGCGAAGCTTTCTTT. Its protein is CATSDPGQGAGEAFF.

The J gene is TRBJ2-2, the V gene TRBV6-2 or TRBV6-3, with D unclear. The germline V gene encodes CDR1 MNHEY and CDR2 SVGEGT. Deletions cut 0 bases from V and 3 bases from J, with 11 bases between. There are 16 residues in the CDR3. As DNA, the CDR3 is TGTGCCAGCAGTTACTCGCGAGGTTCTTACACCGGGGAGCTGTTTTTT. As protein: CASSYSRGSYTGELFF.

The rearrangement joins TRBV9 to TRBJ2-5; 8 nucleotides agree with TRBD1. This CDR3 spans 16 amino acids. The germline V gene has CDR1 SGDLS and CDR2 YYNGEE. V dropped 0 bases and J dropped 4; count of bases not matched to a gene: 8. CDR3 nucleotides: TGTGCCAGCAGCGTAGCAATTGGACAGGGAGGAGAGACCCAGTACTTC. Protein: CASSVAIGQGGETQYF. Full variable domain (missing parts from reference TRBV9 and TRBJ2-5): DSGVTQTPKHLITATGQRVTLRCSPRSGDLSVYWYQQSLDQGLQFLIQYYNGEERAKGNILERFSAQQFPDLHSELNLSSLELGDSALYFCASSVAIGQGGETQYFGPGTRLLVL.

The rearrangement uses TRBV5-6 and TRBJ1-1; D not certain. Germline V gene lookup returns CDR1 SGHDT and CDR2 YYEEEE. This CDR3 has 11 amino acids. Trimming pared 6 bases from V and 7 bases from J, leaving 10 bases between. The DNA for the CDR3 is TGTGCCAGCAACAGACGGGGTGAAGCTTTCTTT. Protein sequence: CASNRRGEAFF. The whole variable domain, remainder taken from reference TRBV5-6 and TRBJ1-1, is DAGVTQSPTHLIKTRGQQVTLRCSPKSGHDTVSWYQQALGQGPQFIFQYYEEEERQRGNFPDRFSGHQFPNYSSELNVNALLLGDSALYLCASNRRGEAFFGQGTRLTVV.

The rearrangement uses TRBV19 and TRBJ1-5; D gene unclear. The germline V and J ends were trimmed by 6 bases and 0 bases, with 15 bases remaining between them. Germline-derived CDR1 and CDR2 are LNHDA and SQIVND (reference sequence). This CDR3 has 16 amino acids. The CDR3 region has the DNA TGTGCCAGTAGGGAGTCAGCCACATATAGCAATCAGCCCCAGCATTTT. It is translated as CASRESATYSNQPQHF.

The rearrangement uses TRBV2 and TRBJ2-5; TRBD2 matches 8 bases. This CDR3 spans 15 amino acids. Germline CDR1 SNHLY, CDR2 FYNNEI. Trimming removed 3 bases from V and 5 bases from J; junction bases left unmatched: 8. CDR3 sequence (DNA): TGTGCCAGCAGTGAGAGAGCGGGGGAGGGGGAGACCCAGTACTTC. It translates to CASSERAGEGETQYF.